This TCR beta chain was documented in a study of regulatory T cells in long-lasting Graves disease. Stated time point: newly diagnosed GD, antithyroid drugs for less than 3 months. The TCR library was prepared using RNA isolated from PBMCs. This clonotype was seen many times. As yet, its antigen is unknown. The authors built TCR beta libraries using iRepertoire HTBI primers and Arm-PCR of CDR3 regions. MiXCR, applied by TCRdb to the multiplex PCR reads, yields one record per CDR3 protein. There are 250,000 to 300,000 distinct CDR3 sequences in the sample; more than 15% occur only once, and 14% lies in the top ten. The study, taken as a whole, reports: Accuracy might have suffered from few samples.

CDR1 MNHEY and CDR2 SVGAGI come from the germline V gene. V was clipped by 4 bases and J by 6 bases; unmatched bases: 11. CDR3 length: 15 amino acids. This sample also appeared in a second study, on T cells in Graves' hyperthyroidism and ophthalmopathy.

This TCR derives from a woman in her 30s with Graves disease. The chain links TRBV6-5 to TRBJ1-2; 7 nucleotides match TRBD1. The sample here was peripheral blood mononuclear cells (PBMCs), taken at new diagnosis, from a patient treated with antithyroid drugs. DNA for the CDR3: TGTGCCAGCAGTTTTCAGGGAAGGGGGCTGGATGGCTACACCTTC. Translation: CASSFQGRGLDGYTF.